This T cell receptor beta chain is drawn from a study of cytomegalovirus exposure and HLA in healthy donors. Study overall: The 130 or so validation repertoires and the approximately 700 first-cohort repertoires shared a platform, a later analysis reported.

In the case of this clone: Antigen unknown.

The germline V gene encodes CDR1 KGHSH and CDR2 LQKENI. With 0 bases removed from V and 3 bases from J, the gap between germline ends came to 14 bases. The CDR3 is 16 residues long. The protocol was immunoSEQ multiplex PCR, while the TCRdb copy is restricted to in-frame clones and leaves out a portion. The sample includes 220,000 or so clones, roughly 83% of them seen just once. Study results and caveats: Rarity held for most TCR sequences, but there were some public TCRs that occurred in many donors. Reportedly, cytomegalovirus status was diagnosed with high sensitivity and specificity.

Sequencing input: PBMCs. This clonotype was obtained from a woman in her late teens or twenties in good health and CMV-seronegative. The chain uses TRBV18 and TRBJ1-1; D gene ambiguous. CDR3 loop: CASSPPWAGADTEAFF. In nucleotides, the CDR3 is TGTGCCAGCTCACCACCGTGGGCGGGCGCGGACACTGAAGCTTTCTTT.